This note documents a single T cell receptor (beta chain) sequence. The antigen is unknown. This record comes from a study of cytomegalovirus exposure and HLA in healthy donors. Study-wide results and caveats: The only immune exposure information that was available was CMV serostatus. Presence/absence analyses assumed roughly uniform sequencing depth across donors.

This PCR relied on a set of 60 Vbeta primers and 13 Jbeta primers. This table comes from immunoSEQ multiplex PCR, and its TCRdb copy is limited to in-frame clones, with some not included. The sample includes about 130,000 clones, over 75% of them seen just once. Sample: PBMCs. The receptor was isolated from a boy younger than 18 in good health and CMV-seronegative.

DNA for the CDR3: TGTGCCAGCAGCTTATCCCCCCTGGAGAACTACGAGCAGTACTTC. Residues: CASSLSPLENYEQYF. The genes are TRBV7-3 and TRBJ2-7; unclear D gene. The CDR3 runs to 15 residues. Germline V gives CDR1 SGHTA, CDR2 FQGTGA. Trimming removed 2 bases at V and 3 bases at J, with 14 bases between.